This T cell receptor beta chain appears in the sequencing data of a study of cytomegalovirus exposure and HLA in healthy donors. General study findings and limits: That first-cohort TCR clusters tended to co-occur in the approximately 110 validation repertoires was found in a later analysis. Rarity marked most TCR sequences, yet some public TCRs occurred in many donors. 150 or so TCR beta chains were listed as cytomegalovirus-associated.

Trimming took off 6 bases at V and 2 bases at J, with 10 bases between the two ends. The CDR3 length is 14 residues. Per the germline V gene, CDR1 is MNHEY and CDR2 is SMNVEV (reference sequence). Repertoires were generated with immunoSEQ multiplex PCR, while TCRdb's copy carries only in-frame clones and drops some. In the table there are about 240,000 clones, 75% to 90% of which are singletons. As to this clone: As yet, its antigen is unknown.

The TCR comes from a woman younger than 45 in good health and CMV-seropositive. This sequence joins TRBV27 and TRBJ2-2, with TRBD1 as a possible D gene (6 bases). The sequenced sample was PBMCs. CDR3 sequence (DNA): TGTGCCAGCAGACTGACAGGAAACACCGGGGAGCTGTTTTTT. As protein: CASRLTGNTGELFF.